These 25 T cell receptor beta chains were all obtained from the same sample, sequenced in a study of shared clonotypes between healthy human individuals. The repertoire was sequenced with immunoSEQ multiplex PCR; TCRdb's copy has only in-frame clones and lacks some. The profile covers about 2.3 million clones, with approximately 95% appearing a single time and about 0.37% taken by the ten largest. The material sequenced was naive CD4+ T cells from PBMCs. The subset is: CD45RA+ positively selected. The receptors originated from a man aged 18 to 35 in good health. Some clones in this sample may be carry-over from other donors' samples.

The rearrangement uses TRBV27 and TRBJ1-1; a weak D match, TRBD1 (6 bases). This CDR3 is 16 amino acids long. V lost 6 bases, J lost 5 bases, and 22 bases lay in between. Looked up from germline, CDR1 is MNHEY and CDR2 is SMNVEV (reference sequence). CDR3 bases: TGTGCCAGCAGACGGGACACGCCGACAAGGGGGACTGAAGCTTTCTTT. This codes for CASRRDTPTRGTEAFF.

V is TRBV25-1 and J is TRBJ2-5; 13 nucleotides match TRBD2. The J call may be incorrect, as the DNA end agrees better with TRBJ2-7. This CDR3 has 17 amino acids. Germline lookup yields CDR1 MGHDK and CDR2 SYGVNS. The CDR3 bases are TGTGCCAGCAGCCCAAAGGGACTAGCGGGAACGAGATACGAGCAGTACTTC. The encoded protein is CASSPKGLAGTRYEQYF.

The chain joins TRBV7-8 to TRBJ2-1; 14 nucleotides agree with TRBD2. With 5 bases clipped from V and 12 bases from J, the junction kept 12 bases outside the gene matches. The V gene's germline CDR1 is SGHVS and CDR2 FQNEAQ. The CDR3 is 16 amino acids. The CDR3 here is CASSGRTSGRRVWQFF. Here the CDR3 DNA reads TGTGCCAGCAGCGGCCGGACTAGCGGGAGGCGGGTGTGGCAGTTCTTC.

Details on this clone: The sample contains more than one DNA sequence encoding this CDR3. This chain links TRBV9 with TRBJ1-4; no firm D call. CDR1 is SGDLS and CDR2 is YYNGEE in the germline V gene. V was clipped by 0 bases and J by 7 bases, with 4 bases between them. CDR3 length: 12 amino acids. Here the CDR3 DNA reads TGTGCCAGCAGCGTAGATAGTGAAAAACTGTTTTTT. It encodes CASSVDSEKLFF.

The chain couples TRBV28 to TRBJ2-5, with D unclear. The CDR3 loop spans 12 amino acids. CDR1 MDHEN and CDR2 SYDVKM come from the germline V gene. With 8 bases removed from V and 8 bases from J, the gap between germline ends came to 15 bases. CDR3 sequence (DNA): TGTGCCAGCCGCTTAACTGGCCTAACCCAGTACTTC. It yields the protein CASRLTGLTQYF.

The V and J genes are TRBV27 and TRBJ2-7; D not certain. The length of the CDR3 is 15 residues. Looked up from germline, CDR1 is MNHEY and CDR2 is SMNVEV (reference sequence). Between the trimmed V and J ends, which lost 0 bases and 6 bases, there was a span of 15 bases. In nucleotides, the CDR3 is TGTGCCAGCAGTTTATCGTGGGTGGGCTCAGCCGAGCAGTACTTC. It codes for CASSLSWVGSAEQYF.

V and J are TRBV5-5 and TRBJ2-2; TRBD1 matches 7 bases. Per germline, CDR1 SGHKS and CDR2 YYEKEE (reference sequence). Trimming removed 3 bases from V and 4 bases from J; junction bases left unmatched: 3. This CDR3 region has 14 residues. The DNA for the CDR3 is TGTGCCAGCAGCTCCGGACAGGCCACCGGGGAGCTGTTTTTT. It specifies CASSSGQATGELFF.

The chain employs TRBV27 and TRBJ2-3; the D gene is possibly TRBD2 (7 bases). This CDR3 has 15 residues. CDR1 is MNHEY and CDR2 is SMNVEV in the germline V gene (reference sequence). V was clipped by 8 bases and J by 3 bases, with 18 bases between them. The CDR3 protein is CASSNGGLGTDTQYF. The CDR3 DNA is TGTGCCAGCTCAAACGGGGGGCTGGGGACAGATACGCAGTATTTT.

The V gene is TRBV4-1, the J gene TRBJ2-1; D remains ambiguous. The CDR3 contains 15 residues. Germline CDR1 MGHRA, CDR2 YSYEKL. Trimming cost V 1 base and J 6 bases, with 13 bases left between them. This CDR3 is CASSQALGWGNEQFF. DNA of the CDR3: TGCGCCAGCAGCCAAGCGCTAGGATGGGGCAATGAGCAGTTCTTC.

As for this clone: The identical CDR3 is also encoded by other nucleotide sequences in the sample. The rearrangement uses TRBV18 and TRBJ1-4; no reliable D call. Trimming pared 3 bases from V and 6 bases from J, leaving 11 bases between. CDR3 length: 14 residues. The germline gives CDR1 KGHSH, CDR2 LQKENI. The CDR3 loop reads CASSPPGRYEKLFF. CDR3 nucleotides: TGTGCCAGCTCACCTCCAGGAAGGTATGAAAAACTGTTTTTT.

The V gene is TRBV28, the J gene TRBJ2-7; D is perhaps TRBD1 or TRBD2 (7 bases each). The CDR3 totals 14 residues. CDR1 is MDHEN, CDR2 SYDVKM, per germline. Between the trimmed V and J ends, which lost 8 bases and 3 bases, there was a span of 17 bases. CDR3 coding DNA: TGTGCCAGCTCTTACCAGGGGGGGAACTACGAGCAGTACTTC. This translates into CASSYQGGNYEQYF.

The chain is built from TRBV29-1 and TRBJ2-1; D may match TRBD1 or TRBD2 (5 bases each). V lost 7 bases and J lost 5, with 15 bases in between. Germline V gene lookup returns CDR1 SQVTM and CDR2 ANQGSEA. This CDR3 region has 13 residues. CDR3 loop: CSAVGAANNEQFF. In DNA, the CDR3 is TGCAGCGCCGTCGGGGCAGCCAACAATGAGCAGTTCTTC.

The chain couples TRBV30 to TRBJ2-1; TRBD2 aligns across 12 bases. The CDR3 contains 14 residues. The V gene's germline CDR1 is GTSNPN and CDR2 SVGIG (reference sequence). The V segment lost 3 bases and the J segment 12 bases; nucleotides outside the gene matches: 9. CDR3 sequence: CAWSDALAGGAQFF. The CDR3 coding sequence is TGTGCCTGGAGCGACGCGCTAGCGGGGGGGGCGCAGTTCTTC.

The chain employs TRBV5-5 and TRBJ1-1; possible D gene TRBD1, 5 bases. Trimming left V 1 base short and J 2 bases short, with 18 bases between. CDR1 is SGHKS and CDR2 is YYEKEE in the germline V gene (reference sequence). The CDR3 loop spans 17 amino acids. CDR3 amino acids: CASSLKRGTGGNTEAFF. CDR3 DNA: TGTGCCAGCAGCTTGAAGAGAGGGACCGGGGGAAACACTGAAGCTTTCTTT.

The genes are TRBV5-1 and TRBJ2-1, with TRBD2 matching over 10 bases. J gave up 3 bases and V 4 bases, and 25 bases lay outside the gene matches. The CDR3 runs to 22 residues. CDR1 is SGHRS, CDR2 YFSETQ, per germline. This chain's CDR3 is CASSRLFSSGGTLRTFYNEQFF. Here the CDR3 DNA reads TGCGCCAGCAGCAGACTTTTCTCTAGCGGGGGAACTCTAAGGACCTTCTACAATGAGCAGTTCTTC. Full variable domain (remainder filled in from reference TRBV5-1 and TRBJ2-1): KAGVTQTPRYLIKTRGQQVTLSCSPISGHRSVSWYQQTPGQGLQFLFEYFSETQRNKGNFPGRFSGRQFSNSRSEMNVSTLELGDSALYLCASSRLFSSGGTLRTFYNEQFFGPGTRLTVL.

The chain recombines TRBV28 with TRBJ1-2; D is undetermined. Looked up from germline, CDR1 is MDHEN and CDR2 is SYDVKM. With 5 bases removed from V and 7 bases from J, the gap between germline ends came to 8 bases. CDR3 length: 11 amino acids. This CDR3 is CASSHTVGYTF. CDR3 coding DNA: TGTGCCAGCAGTCATACTGTTGGCTACACCTTC.

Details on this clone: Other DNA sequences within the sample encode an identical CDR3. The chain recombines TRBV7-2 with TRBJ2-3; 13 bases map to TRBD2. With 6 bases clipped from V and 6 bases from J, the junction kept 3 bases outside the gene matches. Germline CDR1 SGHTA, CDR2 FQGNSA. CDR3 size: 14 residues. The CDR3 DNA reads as TGTGCCAGCAGACTAGCGGGAGGGCCTGATACGCAGTATTTT. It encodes CASRLAGGPDTQYF. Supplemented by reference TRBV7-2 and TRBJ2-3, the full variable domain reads GAGVSQSPSNKVTEKGKDVELRCDPISGHTALYWYRQSLGQGLEFLIYFQGNSAPDKSGLPSDRFSAERTGGSVSTLTIQRTQQEDSAVYLCASRLAGGPDTQYFGPGTRLTVL.

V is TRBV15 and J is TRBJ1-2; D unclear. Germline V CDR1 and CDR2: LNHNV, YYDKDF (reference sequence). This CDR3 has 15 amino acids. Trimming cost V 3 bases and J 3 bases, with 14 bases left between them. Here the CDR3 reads CATSRGSQFDYGYTF. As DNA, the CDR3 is TGTGCCACCAGCAGGGGCAGCCAATTTGACTATGGCTACACCTTC.

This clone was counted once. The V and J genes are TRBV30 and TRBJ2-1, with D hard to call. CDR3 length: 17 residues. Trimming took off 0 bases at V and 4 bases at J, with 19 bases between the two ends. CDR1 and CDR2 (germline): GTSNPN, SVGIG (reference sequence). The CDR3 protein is CAWSVAGPFHTYNEQFF. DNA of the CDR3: TGTGCCTGGAGTGTAGCCGGCCCTTTTCATACTTACAATGAGCAGTTCTTC.

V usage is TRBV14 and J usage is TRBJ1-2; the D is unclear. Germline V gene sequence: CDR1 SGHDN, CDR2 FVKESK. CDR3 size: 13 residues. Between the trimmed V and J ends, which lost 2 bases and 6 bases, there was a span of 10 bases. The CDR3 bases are TGTGCCAGCAGCCAACAGACCGTGAATGGCTACACCTTC. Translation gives CASSQQTVNGYTF.

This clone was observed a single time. CDR3 sequence: CASSSPGTSGRMVYEQYF. In DNA, the CDR3 is TGTGCCAGCAGTTCTCCCGGGACTAGCGGGAGGATGGTCTACGAGCAGTACTTC. V gene TRBV27 combines with J gene TRBJ2-7; 15 nucleotides align to TRBD2. The J segment lost 3 bases and the V segment lost 4 bases, leaving 10 bases of the junction unmatched. The CDR3 has 18 residues. Germline CDR1 MNHEY, CDR2 SMNVEV (reference sequence).

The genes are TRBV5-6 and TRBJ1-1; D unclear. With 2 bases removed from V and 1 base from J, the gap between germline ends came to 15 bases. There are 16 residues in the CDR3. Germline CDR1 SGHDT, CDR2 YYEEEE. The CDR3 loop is CASSFYISWENTEAFF. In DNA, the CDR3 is TGTGCCAGCAGCTTTTATATTAGTTGGGAGAACACTGAAGCTTTCTTT.

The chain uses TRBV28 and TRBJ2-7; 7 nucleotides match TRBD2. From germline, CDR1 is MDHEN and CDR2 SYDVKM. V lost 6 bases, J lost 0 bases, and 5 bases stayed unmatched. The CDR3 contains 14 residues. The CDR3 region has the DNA TGTGCCAGCAGCGATGGCGGGAGCTCCTACGAGCAGTACTTC. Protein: CASSDGGSSYEQYF.

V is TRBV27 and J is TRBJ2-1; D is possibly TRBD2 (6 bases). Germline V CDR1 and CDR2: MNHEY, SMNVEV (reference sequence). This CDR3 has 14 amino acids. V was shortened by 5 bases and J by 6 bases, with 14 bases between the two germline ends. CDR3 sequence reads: CASSTPGLGNEQFF. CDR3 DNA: TGTGCCAGCAGTACCCCGGGACTCGGCAATGAGCAGTTCTTC.

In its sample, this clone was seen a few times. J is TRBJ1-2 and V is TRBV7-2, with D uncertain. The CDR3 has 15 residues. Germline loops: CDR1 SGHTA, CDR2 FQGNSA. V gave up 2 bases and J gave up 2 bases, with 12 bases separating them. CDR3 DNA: TGTGCCAGCAGCTTAAGCGAAGATTCAAACTATGGCTACACCTTC. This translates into CASSLSEDSNYGYTF.